A single sample is the source of the 5 T cell receptor beta chains below, sequenced in a study of low-dose radiotherapy and immunotherapy resistance in tumors. With TRAV- and TRBV-specific primers, first-strand cDNA was made, covering the alpha and beta chains. TCRs underwent 20 PCR cycles of amplification with a constant-region primer and V-primer adapter. One entry per CDR3 protein, called by TCRdb with MiXCR from the reads. The table lists some 15,000 distinct CDR3 sequences, 45% to 55% of them singletons. The receptors were gathered from a human donor with advanced metastatic prostate, ovarian, gallbladder or colorectal cancer (not recorded which). This table probably holds off-target reads from a library built for another chain.

As to this clonotype: A read error may produce the germline difference seen at one junction end. The chain recombines TRBV6-4 with TRBJ2-2; no clear D gene. The V gene's germline CDR1 is MRHNA and CDR2 SNTAGT. This CDR3 is built from 14 residues. The CDR3 region has the DNA TGTGCCACCAGTTTCGGCGAGAACACCGGGGAGCTGTTTTTT. It specifies CATSFGENTGELFF.

V gene TRBV6-2 or TRBV6-3 combines with J gene TRBJ2-3; D not resolved. This CDR3 is 13 amino acids long. The germline V gene has CDR1 MNHEY and CDR2 SVGEGT. V was clipped by 7 bases and J by 0 bases, with 8 bases between them. The chain's CDR3 is CASTTVSTDTQYF. The CDR3 DNA reads as TGTGCCAGCACAACGGTTAGCACAGATACGCAGTATTTT.

In this sample, this clonotype turned up a few times. The chain couples TRBV28 to TRBJ1-6, with D possibly being TRBD1 (6 bases). The V and J ends lost 5 bases and 7 bases respectively, with 18 bases between them. The CDR3 covers 16 residues. The germline V gene encodes CDR1 MDHEN and CDR2 SYDVKM. CDR3 DNA: TGTGCCAGCAGTCCCAGAACGGGGGGCTGGAATTCACCCCTCCACTTT. Encoded protein: CASSPRTGGWNSPLHF.

The rearrangement joins TRBV6-4 to TRBJ1-6, with unresolved D. The CDR3 totals 14 residues. V lost 6 bases to trimming and J lost 9 bases, with 15 bases between them. The germline gives CDR1 MRHNA, CDR2 SNTAGT. The CDR3 DNA reads as TGTGCCAGCAGCATAGCAACTAGTGGTTCACCCCTCCACTTT. It yields the protein CASSIATSGSPLHF.

CDR3: CATSRENGGHEQYF. The CDR3 DNA sequence: TGTGCCACCAGCAGAGAAAATGGGGGTCACGAGCAGTACTTC. V is TRBV15 and J is TRBJ2-7; D may match TRBD1 or TRBD2 (5 bases each). Looked up from germline, CDR1 is LNHNV and CDR2 is YYDKDF (reference sequence). There are 14 residues in the CDR3. Trimming removed 0 bases from V and 5 bases from J, with 11 bases in between.